The source of this TCR beta chain is a study of shared clonotypes between healthy human individuals (TCRdb year 2020). General notes on the study: The cohort comprised a couple of women and three men aged 18 to 49 years. To estimate repertoire size and how much clonotypes are shared between individuals, the study performed deep sequencing of blood TCR repertoires from a few healthy adults. Between about 0.8 and 9 billion PBMCs per donor were obtained by leukapheresis. To increase sequencing depth and limit assay-specific biases, TCR repertoire library preparation and sequencing were carried out by different laboratories using diverse techniques.

Using the deep immunoSEQ assay, multiplex PCR amplified TCR CDR3 regions from genomic DNA. Extracted genomic DNA from each cell subset was spread evenly across all wells of several immunoSEQ 96-well plates, with each plate serving as a replicate. For unsorted PBMC, 300 ng genomic DNA, equal to 25,000 to 35,000 T cell genomes, was loaded into each replicate PCR. Ten immunoSEQ deep assay plates were used to sequence the unsorted PBMC genomic DNA. Purified libraries were quantified with a Qubit 3.0 fluorometer, sized on a Bioanalyzer 2100, and re-quantified with the KAPA Library Quantification kit. A separate single-read 150-cycle Illumina NextSeq 550 flow cell was used to sequence each immunoSEQ 96-well plate. The authors processed their data as follows. Because the immunoSEQ output included only junctional sequences and no quality scores, the filtering could not be the same as the filtering used for full-length reads. Sequences were annotated with PyIR, a Python wrapper for IgBLAST v1.9, using IMGT germline references to assign V/J genes and CDR3. Reads were filtered out if the reads had weak V/J assignments (E-value above 1e-6), no CDR3, stop codons, out-of-frame junctions, or ambiguous translated residues. A V3J clonotype was defined by an identical inferred V gene, J gene, and CDR3 amino acid sequence. To compute the percentage overlap between repertoires, the number of shared unique clonotypes was divided by the size of the smaller repertoire. Repertoire richness was assessed with RTK rarefaction, the Chao1 estimator, and Recon v2.1 estimates of unobserved clonotypes. Imported from immuneACCESS, the table was reduced by TCRdb to in-frame sequences with V and J called. These copies leave out some clones; in studies compared against another copy, an unresolved V gene accounts for under half, and the cause of the remainder is not known. The V and J calls and clone size were taken over from that table, and D and trimming were inferred from the DNA. Present in this sample are some 450,000 clones, about 74% of which were seen just once. The ten top clones hold around 13% of the sample.

The CDR3 holds 13 amino acids from the cysteine to the phenylalanine. CDR3 DNA is the only sequence kept; it has 39 bases, read in frame from the first base. The germline V gene (reference sequence) supplies CDR1 GTSNPN and CDR2 SVGIG. V lost 2 bases and J lost 1 base; the stretch between them is 8 bases long. Summary of the overall study and its limitations: Pairwise subsampling indicated that sequencing depth was expected to affect the degree of clonotype sharing among donors. Sampling was limited to blood, and TCR repertoires in tissue likely differ from TCR repertoires in blood. Because the study included a small number of donors, the genetic and exposure-history diversity represented was limited.

For this clone: Its antigen remains undetermined. This likely came from a read error, as a far larger clone is one base away. The sample carries other DNA sequences with the same CDR3.

The donors were healthy, HIV-negative adults who had no recently reported acute infections or vaccinations. All donors were Caucasian adults living in Nashville, Tennessee, USA. For unsorted samples, about 90 million PBMCs were counted, and genomic DNA was extracted using the QIAamp DNA Blood Mini kit. Blood was collected by leukapheresis, and PBMCs were isolated by Ficoll-Histopaque density gradient centrifugation and then cryopreserved in liquid nitrogen vapor phase. This receptor chain uses TRBV30 and TRBJ1-1; TRBD1 could be the D gene, as 6 bases match. The sample was PBMCs. The sequence derives from a woman between 35 and 50 years old in good health. Some clones in this sample may be carry-over from other donors' samples. The encoded CDR3 is CAWSPDRNTEAFF. The base sequence is TGTGCCTGGAGTCCGGACAGGAACACTGAAGCTTTCTTT.